The clone carrying this T cell receptor (beta chain) was picked up many times. Its antigen is unidentified. Samples came from axillary lymph nodes draining the breast cancer. The sample originates from a study of breast tumors, draining lymph nodes, adjacent tissues. General study results and limits: Compared with basal-like, luminal-like tumors shared significantly more repertoire with nontumor tissue. Findings are consistent with lymph node origin and intratumoral expansion of most tumor T cells.

TCRdb itself ran the multiplex PCR reads through MiXCR, one entry per CDR3 protein. The data hold more than 250,000 distinct CDR3 sequences, with roughly 31% observed a single time. The V and J ends lost 6 bases and 5 bases, in that order; junction bases with no gene match: 14. The CDR3 has 16 residues. Input material: axillary lymph node tissue. This chain uses TRBV12-3 or TRBV12-4 with TRBJ2-7; TRBD1 matches 9 bases. This receptor was obtained from a female donor with breast cancer. Some clones in this sample may be carry-over from other donors' samples. The CDR3 nucleotides are TGTGCCAGCAGCGGGCCGGGACAGGGAATAGGCAACGAGCAGTACTTC. Protein sequence: CASSGPGQGIGNEQYF.